This is a list of T cell receptor beta chains from one sample in a study of patients and donors after allogeneic stem cell transplantation. TCRdb recomputed calls from the RT-PCR reads with MiXCR, one row per CDR3 protein. This repertoire shows 9,000 to 10,000 distinct CDR3 sequences, roughly 5.9% found once; its top ten account for roughly 26%. Specimen: blood, either unsorted or a sorted T cell fraction (not recorded which). The receptors originated from a human donor who was either an allogeneic HSCT recipient or a stem cell or donor lymphocyte infusion donor (not recorded which). It is not recorded whose cells these are; they may come from a transplant donor. CDR3s include the opening cysteine and the closing phenylalanine or tryptophan. A D gene is named only where the DNA matches it firmly. For some rows the clone size is stated as once, few or many, or as a class when expanded; others skip it.

TRBJ2-7 many TRBV12-3/TRBV12-4 - CASRATTSYEQYF TGTGCCAGCAGGGCTACCACCTCCTACGAGCAGTACTTC
TRBJ1-4 few TRBV7-2 - CASSPTVLNEKLFF TGTGCCAGCAGCCCGACAGTCCTTAATGAAAAACTGTTTTTT
TRBJ2-2 many TRBV9 TRBD2 CASSVRWTSGSPGELFF TGTGCCAGCAGCGTTCGGTGGACTAGCGGGAGTCCCGGGGAGCTGTTTTTT
TRBJ2-2 many TRBV27 - CASKQLFTGELFF TGTGCCAGCAAACAGCTATTCACCGGGGAGCTGTTTTTT
TRBJ2-7 - TRBV6-5 TRBD1 CASSSLTGGAYEQYF TGTGCCAGCAGTTCGCTGACAGGGGGAGCCTACGAGCAGTACTTC
TRBJ2-7 many TRBV2 - CASNPGGATYEQYF TGTGCCAGCAATCCAGGGGGGGCCACCTACGAGCAGTACTTC
TRBJ1-4 many TRBV28 - CASSSGEQGSEKLFF TGTGCCAGCAGTTCTGGGGAACAGGGAAGTGAAAAACTGTTTTTT
TRBJ2-3 many TRBV25-1 - CASTPAGPLDTQYF TGTGCCAGTACCCCTGCGGGTCCCTTGGATACGCAGTATTTT
TRBJ2-7 many TRBV10-2 TRBD2 CATLLAGGPRDEQYF TGCGCCACCCTACTAGCGGGAGGGCCTAGAGACGAGCAGTACTTC
TRBJ2-5 - TRBV15 - CATSRDGRGSETQYF TGTGCCACCAGCAGAGATGGGAGGGGGTCGGAGACCCAGTACTTC
TRBJ2-3 few TRBV7-9 - CASSLARGPADTQYF TGTGCCAGCAGCTTAGCGAGAGGGCCCGCAGATACGCAGTATTTT
TRBJ1-2 medium-sized TRBV20-1 TRBD1 CSANPQGANRGYTF TGCAGTGCTAATCCCCAGGGGGCGAATAGGGGCTACACCTTC
TRBJ1-6 many TRBV6-5 - CASSYSGLRGSPLHF TGTGCCAGCAGTTACTCCGGTTTAAGAGGGTCACCCCTCCACTTT
TRBJ2-3 many TRBV10-1 TRBD2 CASSSPGLAGVDTQYF TGCGCCAGCTCCTCGCCTGGACTAGCGGGAGTGGATACGCAGTATTTT
TRBJ2-2 many TRBV27 - CASRASGAGELFF TGTGCCAGCAGGGCCTCAGGGGCCGGGGAGCTGTTTTTT
TRBJ2-3 few TRBV3-1 TRBD2 CASSYGLGHMVQYF TGTGCCAGCAGCTACGGACTAGGCCATATGGTGCAGTATTTT
TRBJ1-2 medium-sized TRBV4-3 TRBD1 CASSRRTGTGPVSYTF TGCGCCAGCAGCCGTAGAACCGGGACAGGGCCCGTTAGCTACACCTTC
TRBJ1-3 many TRBV12-3/TRBV12-4 - CASSNRNTIYF TGTGCCAGCAGCAATCGAAACACCATATATTTT
TRBJ2-5 - TRBV3-1 TRBD1 CASSPPGTGWETQYF TGTGCCAGCAGCCCCCCAGGGACAGGGTGGGAGACCCAGTACTTC
TRBJ2-5 few TRBV6-5 TRBD2 CASRASGNQETQYF TGTGCCAGCAGGGCTAGCGGGAACCAAGAGACCCAGTACTTC
TRBJ2-3 - TRBV11-1 - CASSLGADTQYF TGTGCCAGCAGCCTCGGGGCAGATACGCAGTATTTT
TRBJ1-6 many TRBV21-1 - CASSKEKGQGDNSPLHF TGTGCCAGCAGCAAAGAAAAGGGACAGGGGGATAATTCACCCCTCCACTTT
TRBJ2-2 few TRBV4-3 - CASSHARGAGTGELFF TGCGCCAGCAGCCATGCCAGGGGGGCAGGTACCGGGGAGCTGTTTTTT
TRBJ1-5 many TRBV20-1 - CSAGSGLVLRQPQHF TGCAGTGCTGGATCGGGGTTGGTTTTGAGACAGCCCCAGCATTTT
TRBJ1-2 many TRBV11-2 - CASSTTVNYGYTF TGTGCCAGCAGCACTACTGTGAACTATGGCTACACCTTC
TRBJ2-5 many TRBV20-1 - CSARLSGETQYF TGCAGTGCTAGACTATCGGGGGAGACCCAGTACTTC
TRBJ2-2 many TRBV7-6 - CASSLAYVTGELFF TGTGCCAGCAGCTTGGCGTACGTTACCGGGGAGCTGTTTTTT
TRBJ2-1 few TRBV12-3/TRBV12-4 TRBD2 CASSLGLAVTGNEQFF TGTGCCAGCAGTTTAGGTCTAGCGGTTACGGGAAATGAGCAGTTCTTC
TRBJ2-7 many TRBV21-1 - CASSKASVTGAGVEYEQYF TGTGCCAGCAGCAAAGCGTCGGTCACTGGTGCGGGAGTAGAGTACGAGCAGTACTTC
TRBJ2-1 many TRBV5-1 TRBD2 CASRSGLGHNEQFF TGCGCCAGCAGGTCGGGACTAGGGCACAATGAGCAGTTCTTC
TRBJ2-5 few TRBV28 TRBD1 CASSFTTGGETQYF TGTGCCAGCAGTTTCACGACAGGGGGAGAGACCCAGTACTTC
TRBJ2-3 few TRBV30 TRBD2 CAFSGSGDTQYF TGTGCCTTTAGCGGGAGTGGAGATACGCAGTATTTT
TRBJ2-1 many TRBV6-5 - CASKGGVGEQFF TGTGCCAGCAAGGGGGGAGTAGGTGAGCAGTTCTTC
TRBJ1-2 many TRBV20-1 - CSAIDPLGYGYTF TGCAGTGCTATCGACCCCCTAGGCTATGGCTACACCTTC
TRBJ1-2 medium-sized TRBV6-1 - CASTITSNAGSDYGYTF TGTGCCAGCACCATCACAAGCAACGCGGGATCGGACTATGGCTACACCTTC
TRBJ2-7 few TRBV18 - CASSPRGGEVREQYF TGTGCCAGCTCACCCCGCGGCGGAGAGGTACGGGAGCAGTACTTC
TRBJ2-7 many TRBV20-1 TRBD2 CSAGTRSYEQYF TGCAGTGCTGGGACTAGGTCCTACGAGCAGTACTTC
TRBJ1-5 medium-sized TRBV6-2/TRBV6-3 - CASKRPDNQPQHF TGTGCCAGCAAAAGGCCAGACAATCAGCCCCAGCATTTT
TRBJ2-2 many TRBV12-3/TRBV12-4 - CASSLAGGPNTGELFF TGTGCCAGCAGTTTAGCGGGAGGCCCGAACACCGGGGAGCTGTTTTTT
TRBJ1-5 many TRBV30 - CAWSKSRRQPQHF TGTGCCTGGAGTAAGTCCAGACGGCAGCCCCAGCATTTT
TRBJ2-2 - TRBV7-9 TRBD1 CASSLGTGGTAEPFF TGTGCCAGCAGCTTAGGGACAGGGGGCACCGCGGAGCCGTTTTTT
TRBJ2-3 many TRBV30 TRBD2 CAWMTGGSADTQYF TGTGCCTGGATGACGGGCGGGAGTGCAGATACGCAGTATTTT
TRBJ2-1 medium-sized TRBV27 TRBD2 CASRPWTSGSNEQFF TGTGCCAGCCGCCCTTGGACTAGCGGGAGTAATGAGCAGTTCTTC
TRBJ2-3 - TRBV5-1 TRBD1 CASSLAGTVTDTQYF TGCGCCAGCAGCTTGGCCGGGACAGTCACAGATACGCAGTATTTT
TRBJ2-5 - TRBV24-1 TRBD2 CATSDPVSGIKETQYF TGTGCCACCAGTGATCCGGTCAGCGGGATAAAAGAGACCCAGTACTTC
TRBJ2-4 many TRBV28 - CASSLARFQYF TGTGCCAGCAGCCTGGCACGTTTTCAGTACTTC
TRBJ2-1 few TRBV4-1 TRBD2 CASSPGGASGRHEQFF TGCGCCAGCAGCCCCGGCGGTGCTAGCGGGAGACATGAGCAGTTCTTC
TRBJ2-1 many TRBV14 TRBD2 CASSQVGREGEQFF TGTGCCAGCAGCCAAGTAGGGCGGGAGGGTGAGCAGTTCTTC
TRBJ1-6 many TRBV3-1 TRBD1 CASSQGVGGFSVLHF TGTGCCAGCAGCCAAGGCGTAGGGGGCTTTAGTGTCCTCCACTTT
TRBJ2-3 many TRBV7-2 TRBD2 CASSLGGLDTDTQYF TGTGCCAGCAGCTTAGGGGGACTAGACACAGATACGCAGTATTTT
TRBJ1-1 many TRBV6-6 - CASSPASSNTEAFF TGTGCCAGCAGTCCGGCTTCATCAAACACTGAAGCTTTCTTT
TRBJ2-7 - TRBV18 - CASSSGTGRYEQYF TGTGCCAGCTCATCCGGGACTGGACGCTACGAGCAGTACTTC
TRBJ2-2 many TRBV11-2 TRBD1 CATSTGLNTGELFF TGTGCCACCTCGACAGGGCTGAACACCGGGGAGCTGTTTTTT
TRBJ2-7 many TRBV9 TRBD2 CASSAGTSVAYEQYF TGTGCCAGCAGCGCAGGGACTAGCGTAGCCTACGAGCAGTACTTC
TRBJ1-1 many TRBV20-1 - CSARGAEGGFF TGCAGTGCTAGAGGCGCCGAAGGAGGTTTCTTT